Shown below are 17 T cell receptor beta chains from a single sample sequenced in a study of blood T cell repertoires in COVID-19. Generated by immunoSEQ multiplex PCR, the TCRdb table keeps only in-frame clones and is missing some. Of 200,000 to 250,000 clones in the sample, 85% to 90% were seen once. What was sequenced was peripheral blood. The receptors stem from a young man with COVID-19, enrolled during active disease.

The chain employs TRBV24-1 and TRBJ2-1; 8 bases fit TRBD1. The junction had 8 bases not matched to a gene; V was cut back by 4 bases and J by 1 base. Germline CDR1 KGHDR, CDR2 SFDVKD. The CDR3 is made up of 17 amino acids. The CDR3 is CATSDYHRGRSYNEQFF. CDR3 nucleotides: TGTGCCACCAGTGACTATCACAGGGGGAGGTCCTACAATGAGCAGTTCTTC.

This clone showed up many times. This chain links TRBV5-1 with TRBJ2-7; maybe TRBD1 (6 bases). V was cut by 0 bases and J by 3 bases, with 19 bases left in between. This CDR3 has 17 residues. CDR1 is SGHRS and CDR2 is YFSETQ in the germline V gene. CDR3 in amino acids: CASSLAHRTATYYEQYF. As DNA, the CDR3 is TGCGCCAGCAGCTTGGCACATCGGACAGCCACTTACTACGAGCAGTACTTC.

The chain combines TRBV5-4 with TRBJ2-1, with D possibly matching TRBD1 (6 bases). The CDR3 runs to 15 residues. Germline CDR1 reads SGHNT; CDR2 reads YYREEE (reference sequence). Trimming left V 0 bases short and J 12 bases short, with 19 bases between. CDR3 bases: TGTGCCAGCAGCTTGGCCGGGACAAGGGGTTCGACGCAGTTCTTC. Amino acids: CASSLAGTRGSTQFF.

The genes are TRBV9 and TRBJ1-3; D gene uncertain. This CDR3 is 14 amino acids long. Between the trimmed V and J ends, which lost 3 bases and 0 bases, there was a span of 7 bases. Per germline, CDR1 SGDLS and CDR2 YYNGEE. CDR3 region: CASSERFSGNTIYF. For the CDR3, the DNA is TGTGCCAGCAGCGAGAGGTTCTCTGGAAACACCATATATTTT.

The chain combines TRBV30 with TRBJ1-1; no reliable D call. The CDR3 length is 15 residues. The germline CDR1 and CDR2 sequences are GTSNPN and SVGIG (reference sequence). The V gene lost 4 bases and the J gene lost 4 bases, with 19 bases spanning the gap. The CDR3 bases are TGTGCCTGGACCCAGAAGGGTCTGGGGAGCACTGAAGCTTTCTTT. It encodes CAWTQKGLGSTEAFF.

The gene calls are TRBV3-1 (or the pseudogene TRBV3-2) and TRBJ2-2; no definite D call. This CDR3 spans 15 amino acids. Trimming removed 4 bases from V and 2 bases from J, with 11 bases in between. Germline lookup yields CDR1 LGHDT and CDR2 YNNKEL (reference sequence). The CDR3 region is CASSRVQVNTGELFF. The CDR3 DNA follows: TGTGCCAGCAGCCGAGTTCAGGTTAACACCGGGGAGCTGTTTTTT.

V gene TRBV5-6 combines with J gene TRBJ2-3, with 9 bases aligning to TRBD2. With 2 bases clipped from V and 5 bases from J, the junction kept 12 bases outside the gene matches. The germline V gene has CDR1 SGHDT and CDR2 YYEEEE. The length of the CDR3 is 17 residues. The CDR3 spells CASSLGPTSGPQDTQYF. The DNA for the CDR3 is TGTGCCAGCAGCTTAGGCCCCACTAGCGGGCCCCAAGATACGCAGTATTTT.

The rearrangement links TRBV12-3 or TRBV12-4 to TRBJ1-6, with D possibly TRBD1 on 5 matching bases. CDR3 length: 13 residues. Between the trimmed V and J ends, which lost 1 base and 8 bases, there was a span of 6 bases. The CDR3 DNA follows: TGTGCCAGCAGTTTAGGGACACATTCACCCCTCCACTTT. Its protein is CASSLGTHSPLHF.

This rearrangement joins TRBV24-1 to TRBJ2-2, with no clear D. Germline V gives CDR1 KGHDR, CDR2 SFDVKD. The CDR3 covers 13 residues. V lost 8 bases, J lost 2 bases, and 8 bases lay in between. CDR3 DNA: TGTGCCACCATGAACTCTAACACCGGGGAGCTGTTTTTT. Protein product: CATMNSNTGELFF.

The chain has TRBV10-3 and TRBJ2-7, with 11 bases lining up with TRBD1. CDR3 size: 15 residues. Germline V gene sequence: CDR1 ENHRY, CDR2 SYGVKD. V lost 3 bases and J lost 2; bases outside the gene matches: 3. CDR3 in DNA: TGTGCCATCAGTGACAGGACAGGGGGCGCCTACGAGCAGTACTTC. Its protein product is CAISDRTGGAYEQYF.

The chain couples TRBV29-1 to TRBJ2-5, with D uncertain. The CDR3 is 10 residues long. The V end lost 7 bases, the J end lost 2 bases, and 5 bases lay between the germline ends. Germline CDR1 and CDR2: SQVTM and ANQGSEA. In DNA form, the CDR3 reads TGCAGCGGAGAACAAGAGACCCAGTACTTC. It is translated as CSGEQETQYF.

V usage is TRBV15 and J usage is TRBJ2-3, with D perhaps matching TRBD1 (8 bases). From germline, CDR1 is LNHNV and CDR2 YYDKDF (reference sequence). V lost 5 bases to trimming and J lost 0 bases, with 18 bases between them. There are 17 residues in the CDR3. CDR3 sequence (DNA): TGTGCCACCAGCCCCTACAGGGGGGAGGGTAGCACAGATACGCAGTATTTT. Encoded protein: CATSPYRGEGSTDTQYF.

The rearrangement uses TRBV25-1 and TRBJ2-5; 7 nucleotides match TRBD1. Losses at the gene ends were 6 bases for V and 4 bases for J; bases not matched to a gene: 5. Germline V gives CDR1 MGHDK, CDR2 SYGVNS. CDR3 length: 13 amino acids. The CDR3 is CASSRTGGETQYF. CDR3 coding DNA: TGTGCCAGCAGCAGGACAGGCGGAGAGACCCAGTACTTC.

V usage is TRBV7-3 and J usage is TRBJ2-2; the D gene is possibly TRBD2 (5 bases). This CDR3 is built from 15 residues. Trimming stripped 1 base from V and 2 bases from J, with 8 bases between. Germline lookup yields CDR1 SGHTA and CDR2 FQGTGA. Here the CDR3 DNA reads TGTGCCAGCAGCTTAAATGGAGGTAACACCGGGGAGCTGTTTTTT. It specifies CASSLNGGNTGELFF.

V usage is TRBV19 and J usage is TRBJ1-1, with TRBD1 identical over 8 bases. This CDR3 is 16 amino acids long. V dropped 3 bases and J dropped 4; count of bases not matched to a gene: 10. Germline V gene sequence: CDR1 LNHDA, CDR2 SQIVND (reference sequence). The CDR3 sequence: CASSIGTGAGSTEAFF. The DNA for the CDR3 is TGTGCCAGTAGTATTGGGACAGGTGCAGGGTCCACTGAAGCTTTCTTT.

In nucleotides, the CDR3 is TGTGCCAGCAGTTTTCGGGGGGGCACTGAAGCTTTCTTT. Translated: CASSFRGGTEAFF. The J gene is TRBJ1-1, the V gene TRBV5-4; maybe TRBD1 (5 bases). The V end lost 5 bases, the J end lost 4 bases, and 12 bases lay between the germline ends. The CDR3 is 13 residues long. Per the germline V gene, CDR1 is SGHNT and CDR2 is YYREEE (reference sequence).

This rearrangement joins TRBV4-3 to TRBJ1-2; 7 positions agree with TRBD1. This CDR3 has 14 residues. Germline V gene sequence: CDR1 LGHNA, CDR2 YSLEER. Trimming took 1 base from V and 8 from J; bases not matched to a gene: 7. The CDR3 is CASSQAGQAGGYTF. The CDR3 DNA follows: TGCGCCAGCAGCCAAGCCGGACAGGCTGGAGGCTACACCTTC.